Reported below is one T cell receptor beta chain. The method was immunoSEQ multiplex PCR; TCRdb's version includes in-frame clones alone and lacks a portion of them. The sample holds 29,000 or so clones, about nine tenths seen once. The CDR3 loop spans 14 amino acids. V lost 7 bases and J lost 5; bases outside the gene matches: 9. The V gene's germline CDR1 is SNHLY and CDR2 FYNNEI. These data come from a study of T cell changes during pregnancy in multiple sclerosis. The TCR sequence derives from a female donor with multiple sclerosis, enrolled in a pregnancy study. The V gene is TRBV2, the J gene TRBJ2-5; TRBD2 matches 8 bases. The input for sequencing was CD8+ T cells from peripheral blood mononuclear cells, taken in the second trimester of pregnancy. The DNA of the CDR3 is TGTGCCAGCACCATTAGCGGGACATGGGAGACCCAGTACTTC. Protein product: CASTISGTWETQYF.